This is a list of T cell receptor beta chains from one sample in a study of memory CD4+ T cells and cytomegalovirus serostatus. Clones were read by immunoSEQ multiplex PCR, and TCRdb kept only the in-frame ones, dropping some. The table shows about 43,000 clones, with around 77% occurring only once. The material sequenced was memory CD4+ T cells from blood. Receptors were obtained from an adult in good health and CMV-seronegative. The CDR3 runs from the conserved cysteine through the conserved F or W. Each record gives: V gene, clone size, D gene, CDR3 length, J gene, CDR3 DNA, CDR3 protein. The D gene is left open where the match is weak. Rows may omit the clone size; those that give it use once, few, many or a size class.

>TRBV4-2|medium-sized|.|16|TRBJ2-3
TGTGCCAGCAGCCAGACCGCAGCGAATCCCACAGATACGCAGTATTTT
CASSQTAANPTDTQYF
>TRBV19|.|.|13|TRBJ2-5
TGTGCCAGTCGGACGGACTTAGGGGAGACCCAGTACTTC
CASRTDLGETQYF
>TRBV29-1|.|.|11|TRBJ2-1
TGCAGCGTTTCTCCGGCATTAGAGCAGTTCTTC
CSVSPALEQFF
>TRBV5-4|.|.|16|TRBJ2-2
TGTGCCAGCAGCCTGGGGGGACCCCGGACCACCGGGGAGCTGTTTTTT
CASSLGGPRTTGELFF
>TRBV15|.|TRBD1|20|TRBJ2-1
TGTGCCACCAGCAGAGATCAAGCCTCAGGGGGCGCAAGTGTTGACAATGAGCAGTTCTTC
CATSRDQASGGASVDNEQFF
>TRBV6-5|.|.|13|TRBJ1-1
TGTGCCAGCACAAGCGACGGTTGGGGTGAAGCTTTCTTT
CASTSDGWGEAFF
>TRBV5-8|once|.|15|TRBJ1-2
TGTGCCAGCAACTTCCCAGGGGCCCCCCAGTATGGCTACACCTTC
CASNFPGAPQYGYTF
>TRBV6-1|.|.|12|TRBJ2-5
TGTGCCAGCAGACTTATTGAGGAGACCCAGTACTTC
CASRLIEETQYF
>TRBV7-2|.|.|13|TRBJ1-1
TGTGCCAGCAGCTCCTACAGGGACACTGAAGCTTTCTTT
CASSSYRDTEAFF
>TRBV7-2|once|.|15|TRBJ1-2
TGTGCCAGCAGCTTAGCGCTCCAGGCATACTATGGCTACACCTTC
CASSLALQAYYGYTF
>TRBV7-2|.|.|12|TRBJ1-6
TGTGCCAGCAGCTTAGCCAATTCACCCCTCCACTTT
CASSLANSPLHF
>TRBV27|few|.|17|TRBJ1-6
TGTGCCAGCAGTCCCCACTCAGTGAGCTCCTATAATTCACCCCTCCACTTT
CASSPHSVSSYNSPLHF
>TRBV6-5|.|TRBD1|14|TRBJ2-7
TGTGCCAGCAGTTACGAGGGACAGGGAGGCGAGCAGTACTTC
CASSYEGQGGEQYF
>TRBV7-9|.|TRBD1|13|TRBJ1-2
TGTGCCAGCAGCCCAACAGGGGAGGCTGGCTACACCTTC
CASSPTGEAGYTF
>TRBV11-2|few|TRBD1|17|TRBJ2-7
TGTGCCAGCAGCTTACGGACCCCGGGACAGGGTGTCTACGAGCAGTACTTC
CASSLRTPGQGVYEQYF
>TRBV6-1|.|TRBD1|16|TRBJ2-1
TGTGCCAGCAGTGCTAGGCCGGGACAGGGTCGCAATGAGCAGTTCTTC
CASSARPGQGRNEQFF
>TRBV9|.|TRBD2|15|TRBJ2-5
TGTGCCAGCAGCGTGGGGACTAGCGGGGTAGAGACCCAGTACTTC
CASSVGTSGVETQYF
>TRBV29-1|.|.|12|TRBJ2-5
TGCAGCGTAGGGCCCTACGGCGAGACCCAGTACTTC
CSVGPYGETQYF
>TRBV5-4|.|.|13|TRBJ1-1
TGTGCCAGCAGCTTAACCGGGAATAAAGAAGCTTTCTTT
CASSLTGNKEAFF
>TRBV2|.|.|11|TRBJ1-2
TGTGCCAGCAGCCCAGACTATGGCTACACCTTC
CASSPDYGYTF
>TRBV2|.|.|13|TRBJ1-5
TGTGCCAGCAGTGATAAGGGGTATCAGCCCCAGCATTTT
CASSDKGYQPQHF
>TRBV15|once|TRBD1|15|TRBJ1-1
TGTGCCACCAGCAGAGTTGGCAGGGGGGCGGCGGGAGCTTTCTTT
CATSRVGRGAAGAFF
>TRBV18|few|TRBD1|13|TRBJ2-5
TGTGCCAGCTCACCCTACAGGGGGGAGACCCAGTACTTC
CASSPYRGETQYF
>TRBV6-6|.|.|14|TRBJ2-1
TGTGCCAGCAGACAGACCCGGGACTACAATGAGCAGTTCTTC
CASRQTRDYNEQFF
>TRBV30|.|.|13|TRBJ2-1
TGTGCCTGGAATCCGCCATTTCGGAGTGAGCAGTTCTTC
CAWNPPFRSEQFF
>TRBV2|.|.|12|TRBJ2-5
TGTGCCAGCAGTCCAGGGAAAGAGACCCAGTACTTC
CASSPGKETQYF
>TRBV9|.|.|14|TRBJ2-5
TGTGCCAGCAGCGTAGGGCAGGCCCAAGAGACCCAGTACTTC
CASSVGQAQETQYF
>TRBV21-1|.|.|16|TRBJ1-1
TGTGCCAGCAGTCTGGGGTGGGGGGCTCTAGGCACTGAAGCTTTCTTT
CASSLGWGALGTEAFF
>TRBV1|once|.|17|TRBJ1-2
TGCACCAGCAGCCCCAATCGGAATAGACAGGATTACTATGGCTACACCTTC
CTSSPNRNRQDYYGYTF
>TRBV6-1|.|.|15|TRBJ2-2
TGTGCCAGCAGCTACGGAGGGCGAAACACCGGGGAGCTGTTTTTT
CASSYGGRNTGELFF
>TRBV7-2|.|TRBD2|16|TRBJ2-7
TGTGCCAGCAGCTTATCTGGCGGGGGGGTAGGCTACGAGCAGTACTTC
CASSLSGGGVGYEQYF
>TRBV5-1|.|.|14|TRBJ2-7
TGCGCCAGCAGCTTGGGCGGGGTGGAAGACGAGCAGTACTTC
CASSLGGVEDEQYF
>TRBV21-1|.|.|15|TRBJ2-1
TGTGCCAGCAGCAAAGTCAGGGGGTCCTACAATGAGCAGTTCTTC
CASSKVRGSYNEQFF